These 12 T cell receptor beta chains came from one sample sequenced in a study of T cells in Graves' hyperthyroidism and ophthalmopathy. Using RNA transcripts as the source, TCR beta CDR3 regions were amplified. The primer set for the first-round RT-PCR of the TCR CDR3 was HTBI. Each CDR3 protein is one row after TCRdb ran MiXCR on the multiplex PCR reads. The data hold 600,000 to 650,000 distinct CDR3 sequences, with more than 20% observed a single time. Sequenced sample: blood. These receptors originate from a man younger than 40 with Graves' ophthalmopathy.

This clonotype occurred many times. The V call is TRBV7-3, the J call TRBJ1-1; no definite D call. This CDR3 has 16 residues. Germline assignment: CDR1 SGHTA and CDR2 FQGTGA. The V end was cut by 5 bases, the J end by 1 base, with 17 bases between. The CDR3 DNA sequence: TGTGCCAGCAGCCGTAAGGGCAGACCTAAGAACACTGAAGCTTTCTTT. Amino acids: CASSRKGRPKNTEAFF.

The chain employs TRBV27 and TRBJ2-7; D gene ambiguous. CDR1 MNHEY and CDR2 SMNVEV come from the germline V gene (reference sequence). Trimming removed 4 bases from V and 2 bases from J, with 15 bases in between. The CDR3 is 15 amino acids. The CDR3 DNA follows: TGTGCCAGCAGTTCGTATGCCCAAACCGCCTACGAGCAGTACTTC. It is translated as CASSSYAQTAYEQYF.

Many counts were recorded for this clonotype. This chain links TRBV7-8 with TRBJ2-3, with no clear D. This CDR3 is 13 amino acids long. V was clipped by 1 base and J by 8 bases, with 10 bases between them. Germline lookup yields CDR1 SGHVS and CDR2 FQNEAQ. CDR3 nucleotides: TGTGCCAGCAGCTTAGGCGGCACCTCTACGCAGTATTTT. Its translation is CASSLGGTSTQYF.

This clonotype was found many times. The rearrangement links TRBV28 to TRBJ2-7; a weak D match, TRBD1 (6 bases). The CDR3 sequence is 13 residues long. Germline V gives CDR1 MDHEN, CDR2 SYDVKM. V was clipped by 7 bases and J by 2 bases, with 12 bases between them. DNA of the CDR3: TGTGCCAGCATGGGGACAATACCCTACGAGCAGTACTTC. Its translation: CASMGTIPYEQYF.

The chain employs TRBV7-8 and TRBJ1-5, with D possibly TRBD1 on 5 matching bases. The CDR3 loop spans 17 amino acids. Between the trimmed V and J ends, which lost 2 bases and 0 bases, there was a span of 14 bases. CDR1 is SGHVS, CDR2 FQNEAQ, per germline. CDR3 residues: CASSLKNAGYSNQPQHF. The CDR3 DNA reads TGTGCCAGCAGCTTAAAAAACGCAGGGTATAGCAATCAGCCCCAGCATTTT.

There are a few counts of this clonotype. J is TRBJ2-5 and V is TRBV14; D unclear. Germline V gene sequence: CDR1 SGHDN, CDR2 FVKESK. V was pared by 1 base and J by 7 bases, with 10 bases between. The CDR3 runs to 13 residues. The CDR3 region is CASSQGRRVTQYF. CDR3 coding DNA: TGTGCCAGCAGCCAAGGACGACGCGTGACCCAGTACTTC.

There are many counts of this clonotype. V and J are TRBV28 and TRBJ1-5; 9 nucleotides line up with TRBD1. Trimming removed 4 bases from V and 5 bases from J; junction bases left unmatched: 6. The CDR3 has 15 amino acids. Germline V gene lookup returns CDR1 MDHEN and CDR2 SYDVKM. Here the CDR3 DNA reads TGTGCCAGCAGTTGGGACAGGGCTATCTATCAGCCCCAGCATTTT. Translation: CASSWDRAIYQPQHF. The full variable domain, rest sourced from reference TRBV28 and TRBJ1-5, is DVKVTQSSRYLVKRTGEKVFLECVQDMDHENMFWYRQDPGLGLRLIYFSYDVKMKEKGDIPEGYSVSREKKERFSLILESASTNQTSMYLCASSWDRAIYQPQHFGDGTRLSIL.

This clonotype was detected only a few times. V is TRBV7-2 and J is TRBJ2-5, with D maybe TRBD2 (5 bases). Germline V CDR1 and CDR2: SGHTA, FQGNSA. The CDR3 has 13 residues. V shed 5 bases and J shed 6 bases, with 13 bases lying between them. This CDR3 reads CASSTGRTQTQYF. The CDR3 DNA sequence: TGTGCCAGCAGCACCGGACGGACTCAGACCCAGTACTTC.

Only a few counts were recorded for this clonotype. The genes are TRBV3-1 and TRBJ1-4, with D maybe TRBD1 (5 bases). With 3 bases removed from V and 3 bases from J, the gap between germline ends came to 14 bases. Germline values: CDR1 LGHDT, CDR2 YNNKEL (reference sequence). This CDR3 spans 16 amino acids. DNA of the CDR3: TGTGCCAGCAGCCAGAGAGATGGGGGGTCTAATGAAAAACTGTTTTTT. Protein product: CASSQRDGGSNEKLFF.

This sequence joins TRBV10-3 and TRBJ2-1, with 8 positions matching TRBD1. J was trimmed by 4 bases and V by 2 bases; bases with no gene match: 7. Germline V gene sequence: CDR1 ENHRY, CDR2 SYGVKD. The CDR3 runs 16 residues. DNA for the CDR3: TGTGCCATCAGTGAGGGTGAGGACAGGGATTACAATGAGCAGTTCTTC. It encodes CAISEGEDRDYNEQFF.

Only a few counts were recorded for this clonotype. The chain combines TRBV7-2 with TRBJ1-2, with D maybe TRBD1 (5 bases). CDR3 length: 15 amino acids. From germline, CDR1 is SGHTA and CDR2 FQGNSA. Trimming stripped 1 base from V and 4 bases from J, with 13 bases between. CDR3 nucleotide sequence: TGTGCCAGCAGCTTAGTTTCGGGGGACGGCTATGGCTACACCTTC. The encoded protein is CASSLVSGDGYGYTF.

This sequence joins TRBV7-9 and TRBJ1-3; unclear D gene. The V and J ends lost 2 bases and 7 bases respectively, with 15 bases between them. Germline loops: CDR1 SEHNR, CDR2 FQNEAQ (reference sequence). The CDR3 extends over 15 amino acids. The CDR3 region is CASSLSNRGRNTIYF. The CDR3 nucleotides are TGTGCCAGCAGCTTAAGCAACAGAGGGAGGAACACCATATATTTT.